This TCR beta chain was retrieved from a study of control samples from healthy donors and cancer patients. The method was immunoSEQ multiplex PCR; TCRdb's version includes in-frame clones alone and lacks a portion of them. The sample has 85,000 to 95,000 clones; roughly 92% are singletons. The ends were cut back, 0 bases at V and 4 bases at J, with 12 bases in the middle. CDR3 length: 15 amino acids. Germline CDR1 is SGHAT and CDR2 is FQNNGV. This clone has only a few counts. The V and J genes are TRBV11-2 and TRBJ1-2; maybe TRBD1 (5 bases). What was sequenced was blood. This receptor was identified in a woman in her 30s in good health. In DNA form, the CDR3 reads TGTGCCAGCAGCTTAGAGCGGGGGAATAGCTATGGCTACACCTTC. This codes for CASSLERGNSYGYTF.